The 3 T cell receptor beta chains given below trace back to one sample, sequenced in a study of T cells in localized non-small cell lung cancer. Sequencing was performed with immunoSEQ multiplex PCR; in TCRdb, only in-frame clones are kept and a portion is missing. The sample includes some 66,000 clones, just under 85% of them seen just once. The sequenced sample was peripheral blood, obtained before any cancer treatment. These TCRs come from an older female donor with stage I lung adenocarcinoma.

J is TRBJ2-7 and V is TRBV18; D gene unclear. Trimming shortened V by 2 bases and J by 0 bases, and 5 bases separated the two germline ends. Germline lookup yields CDR1 KGHSH and CDR2 LQKENI. This CDR3 spans 13 amino acids. CDR3 sequence (DNA): TGTGCCAGCTCACCATTAGACTCCTACGAGCAGTACTTC. Translation: CASSPLDSYEQYF.

V is TRBV15 and J is TRBJ2-1, with 7 bases aligning to TRBD2. There are 16 residues in the CDR3. With V trimmed by 3 bases and J by 7 bases, 12 bases remained unmatched. The germline CDR1 and CDR2 sequences are LNHNV and YYDKDF (reference sequence). The CDR3 here is CATSRSRSGGRNEQFF. In nucleotides, the CDR3 is TGTGCCACCAGCAGGTCTCGTTCGGGGGGTAGAAATGAGCAGTTCTTC.

The chain joins TRBV5-1 to TRBJ1-4; 9 bases fit TRBD1. Trimming at V came to 3 bases and at J to 8 bases, leaving 5 bases not matched to a gene. The CDR3 has 14 residues. The V gene's germline CDR1 is SGHRS and CDR2 YFSETQ. CDR3: CASSWDREREKLFF. In nucleotides, the CDR3 is TGCGCCAGCAGCTGGGACAGGGAGAGGGAAAAACTGTTTTTT.